This is a list of T cell receptor beta chains from one sample in a study of T-cell memory formation after mild COVID-19. TCRdb independently ran MiXCR on the 5' RACE reads; one entry per CDR3 protein. This sample has about 350,000 distinct CDR3 sequences, with around a fifth found just once. The sequenced material came from PBMCs or a T cell subset sorted from them (not recorded which). The receptors were gathered from a man aged 18 to 30 who had mild COVID-19 (a few samples of this study predate the infection). Cell type and time point are not known. The CDR3 runs from the conserved cysteine through the conserved F or W. A D gene is named only where the DNA matches it firmly. Clone size is stated in some rows and not others, as once, few, many or a class when expanded.

d_call: TRBD1
j_call: TRBJ1-2
v_call: TRBV15
clone_size: .
cdr3_aa: CATSRDRGTGVGYTF
cdr3_nt: TGTGCCACCAGCAGAGATCGAGGGACAGGGGTAGGCTACACCTTC

d_call: TRBD2
j_call: TRBJ2-5
v_call: TRBV29-1
clone_size: few
cdr3_aa: CSVGHGEGTQYF
cdr3_nt: TGCAGCGTTGGACACGGGGAGGGGACCCAGTACTTC

d_call: .
j_call: TRBJ1-4
v_call: TRBV10-3
clone_size: .
cdr3_aa: CAISESKNEKLFF
cdr3_nt: TGTGCCATCAGTGAGTCCAAAAATGAAAAACTGTTTTTT

d_call: .
j_call: TRBJ2-6
v_call: TRBV11-2
clone_size: .
cdr3_aa: CASSPAPGQGANVLTF
cdr3_nt: TGTGCCAGCAGCCCGGCCCCGGGACAAGGGGCCAACGTCCTGACTTTC

d_call: TRBD2
j_call: TRBJ2-1
v_call: TRBV5-1
clone_size: .
cdr3_aa: CASSDRGGPSSYNEQFF
cdr3_nt: TGCGCCAGCAGCGATCGGGGGGGACCCAGCTCCTACAATGAGCAGTTCTTC

d_call: TRBD2
j_call: TRBJ2-7
v_call: TRBV5-1
clone_size: few
cdr3_aa: CASSFGEGYEQYF
cdr3_nt: TGCGCCAGCAGCTTCGGGGAGGGCTACGAGCAGTACTTC

d_call: .
j_call: TRBJ2-7
v_call: TRBV29-1
clone_size: few
cdr3_aa: CSVVRGASSYEQYF
cdr3_nt: TGCAGCGTTGTCCGGGGGGCGAGCTCCTACGAGCAGTACTTC

d_call: .
j_call: TRBJ1-2
v_call: TRBV6-2/TRBV6-3
clone_size: .
cdr3_aa: CASSYQEGRGYTF
cdr3_nt: TGTGCCAGCAGTTACCAAGAGGGGCGCGGCTACACCTTC

d_call: .
j_call: TRBJ2-3
v_call: TRBV7-2
clone_size: few
cdr3_aa: CASKGGGGDTQYF
cdr3_nt: TGTGCCAGCAAGGGTGGAGGGGGGGATACGCAGTATTTT

d_call: .
j_call: TRBJ2-2
v_call: TRBV12-3/TRBV12-4
clone_size: many
cdr3_aa: CASSSRVVGTGELFF
cdr3_nt: TGTGCCAGCAGCTCCAGGGTCGTGGGCACCGGGGAGCTGTTTTTT

d_call: .
j_call: TRBJ2-7
v_call: TRBV5-1
clone_size: .
cdr3_aa: CASSSGRGGYEQYF
cdr3_nt: TGCGCCAGCAGTTCCGGCAGGGGCGGATACGAGCAGTACTTC

d_call: .
j_call: TRBJ1-2
v_call: TRBV4-1
clone_size: .
cdr3_aa: CASSEEGSEGYTF
cdr3_nt: TGCGCCAGCAGCGAAGAGGGATCTGAGGGCTACACCTTC

d_call: TRBD1
j_call: TRBJ1-5
v_call: TRBV7-8
clone_size: .
cdr3_aa: CASSWGDRVGQPQHF
cdr3_nt: TGTGCCAGCAGCTGGGGGGACAGGGTGGGTCAGCCCCAGCATTTT

d_call: .
j_call: TRBJ2-7
v_call: TRBV5-1
clone_size: few
cdr3_aa: CASSLLGSYEQYF
cdr3_nt: TGCGCCAGCAGCTTGCTCGGCAGCTACGAGCAGTACTTC

d_call: TRBD1
j_call: TRBJ2-7
v_call: TRBV29-1
clone_size: .
cdr3_aa: CSVTGQGAYEQYF
cdr3_nt: TGCAGCGTCACGGGACAGGGGGCCTACGAGCAGTACTTC

d_call: .
j_call: TRBJ1-2
v_call: TRBV12-3/TRBV12-4
clone_size: .
cdr3_aa: CASSFEGSYGYTF
cdr3_nt: TGTGCCAGCAGTTTCGAGGGCAGCTATGGCTACACCTTC

d_call: .
j_call: TRBJ2-3
v_call: TRBV7-9
clone_size: .
cdr3_aa: CASSPLGRQNTDTQYF
cdr3_nt: TGTGCCAGCAGCCCCCTGGGTCGGCAGAACACAGATACGCAGTATTTT

d_call: TRBD1
j_call: TRBJ2-2
v_call: TRBV5-6
clone_size: few
cdr3_aa: CASRSDRAAGELFF
cdr3_nt: TGTGCCAGCAGATCGGACAGGGCGGCCGGGGAGCTGTTTTTT

d_call: .
j_call: TRBJ2-7
v_call: TRBV7-9
clone_size: few
cdr3_aa: CASSLVPAKGEQYF
cdr3_nt: TGTGCCAGCAGCTTAGTACCCGCCAAGGGCGAGCAGTACTTC

d_call: .
j_call: TRBJ2-7
v_call: TRBV30
clone_size: few
cdr3_aa: CAWGGRYEQYF
cdr3_nt: TGTGCCTGGGGGGGGCGCTACGAGCAGTACTTC

d_call: .
j_call: TRBJ2-1
v_call: TRBV5-4
clone_size: few
cdr3_aa: CASRSLEGGYNEQFF
cdr3_nt: TGTGCCAGCAGGTCCCTGGAGGGGGGCTACAATGAGCAGTTCTTC

d_call: .
j_call: TRBJ2-1
v_call: TRBV7-8
clone_size: .
cdr3_aa: CASSLGGPNLEQFF
cdr3_nt: TGTGCCAGCAGCTTAGGGGGTCCTAATCTAGAGCAGTTCTTC

d_call: TRBD2
j_call: TRBJ2-3
v_call: TRBV5-1
clone_size: .
cdr3_aa: CASSLRLAGVEGTDTQYF
cdr3_nt: TGCGCCAGCAGCTTAAGACTAGCGGGGGTGGAAGGCACAGATACGCAGTATTTT

d_call: .
j_call: TRBJ1-1
v_call: TRBV5-1
clone_size: few
cdr3_aa: CASREGVNTEAFF
cdr3_nt: TGCGCCAGCCGAGAGGGGGTGAACACTGAAGCTTTCTTT

d_call: .
j_call: TRBJ2-1
v_call: TRBV11-2
clone_size: .
cdr3_aa: CASSLAVSYNEQFF
cdr3_nt: TGTGCCAGCAGCTTAGCGGTCTCCTACAATGAGCAGTTCTTC

d_call: .
j_call: TRBJ2-5
v_call: TRBV3-1
clone_size: .
cdr3_aa: CASSQEGGGGDGKTQYF
cdr3_nt: TGTGCCAGCAGCCAAGAAGGTGGAGGGGGCGATGGCAAGACCCAGTACTTC

d_call: TRBD1
j_call: TRBJ1-3
v_call: TRBV6-6
clone_size: few
cdr3_aa: CASSFGTALGNTIYF
cdr3_nt: TGTGCCAGCAGTTTCGGGACAGCGCTCGGAAACACCATATATTTT

d_call: .
j_call: TRBJ2-1
v_call: TRBV7-9
clone_size: .
cdr3_aa: CASSLYDGGYNEQFF
cdr3_nt: TGTGCCAGCAGCCTCTACGACGGGGGATACAATGAGCAGTTCTTC

d_call: .
j_call: TRBJ1-3
v_call: TRBV7-9
clone_size: few
cdr3_aa: CASSPARYREGVSGNTIYF
cdr3_nt: TGTGCCAGCAGCCCCGCACGGTACAGGGAAGGAGTCTCTGGAAACACCATATATTTT

d_call: TRBD1
j_call: TRBJ1-3
v_call: TRBV7-2
clone_size: .
cdr3_aa: CASSLIGQGRYF
cdr3_nt: TGTGCCAGCAGCCTCATAGGACAGGGCAGGTATTTT

d_call: .
j_call: TRBJ1-5
v_call: TRBV20-1
clone_size: .
cdr3_aa: CSALGPSGSQPKHF
cdr3_nt: TGCAGTGCCCTGGGACCTTCTGGGAGTCAGCCCAAGCATTTT

d_call: .
j_call: TRBJ2-2
v_call: TRBV7-2
clone_size: .
cdr3_aa: CASSWTRNTGELFF
cdr3_nt: TGTGCCAGCAGTTGGACACGGAACACCGGGGAGCTGTTTTTT

d_call: TRBD2
j_call: TRBJ2-7
v_call: TRBV11-2
clone_size: few
cdr3_aa: CATGRGYSYEQYF
cdr3_nt: TGTGCCACGGGGCGGGGGTACTCCTACGAGCAGTACTTC

d_call: TRBD2
j_call: TRBJ2-5
v_call: TRBV6-2/TRBV6-3
clone_size: few
cdr3_aa: CASGLAGFQETQYF
cdr3_nt: TGTGCCAGCGGGTTAGCGGGGTTCCAAGAGACCCAGTACTTC

d_call: .
j_call: TRBJ1-4
v_call: TRBV20-1
clone_size: few
cdr3_aa: CSAWTQEKLFF
cdr3_nt: TGCAGTGCTTGGACACAGGAAAAACTGTTTTTT

d_call: .
j_call: TRBJ2-1
v_call: TRBV4-2
clone_size: .
cdr3_aa: CASSQGAGGEQFF
cdr3_nt: TGTGCCAGCAGCCAAGGGGCCGGGGGTGAGCAGTTCTTC

d_call: TRBD1
j_call: TRBJ2-2
v_call: TRBV7-3
clone_size: .
cdr3_aa: CASSPGTGLWTGELFF
cdr3_nt: TGTGCCAGCAGCCCTGGGACAGGGTTATGGACCGGGGAGCTGTTTTTT

d_call: TRBD1
j_call: TRBJ2-1
v_call: TRBV24-1
clone_size: .
cdr3_aa: CATSDRTGEPYNEQFF
cdr3_nt: TGTGCCACCAGTGACCGTACAGGGGAACCCTACAATGAGCAGTTCTTC

d_call: .
j_call: TRBJ2-3
v_call: TRBV5-1
clone_size: .
cdr3_aa: CASSLGYSDTQYF
cdr3_nt: TGCGCCAGCAGCTTAGGGTACTCAGATACGCAGTATTTT

d_call: TRBD1
j_call: TRBJ1-6
v_call: TRBV20-1
clone_size: .
cdr3_aa: CSARDRDRGNSPLHF
cdr3_nt: TGCAGTGCTAGAGATCGAGACAGGGGCAATTCACCCCTCCACTTT

d_call: TRBD1
j_call: TRBJ2-1
v_call: TRBV24-1
clone_size: .
cdr3_aa: CATSDYSSTGKNEQFF
cdr3_nt: TGTGCCACCAGTGATTACTCTTCGACAGGGAAGAATGAGCAGTTCTTC

d_call: TRBD1
j_call: TRBJ1-2
v_call: TRBV20-1
clone_size: .
cdr3_aa: CSATTGGLVVGYTF
cdr3_nt: TGCAGTGCTACCACAGGGGGCCTGGTGGTTGGCTACACCTTC

d_call: TRBD2
j_call: TRBJ2-5
v_call: TRBV6-5
clone_size: .
cdr3_aa: CASSPSGILETQYF
cdr3_nt: TGTGCCAGCAGTCCTAGCGGGATCCTAGAGACCCAGTACTTC

d_call: .
j_call: TRBJ2-3
v_call: TRBV6-5
clone_size: .
cdr3_aa: CASSYSSRDTQYF
cdr3_nt: TGTGCCAGCAGTTACTCGAGCCGGGATACGCAGTATTTT

d_call: TRBD1
j_call: TRBJ1-2
v_call: TRBV7-2
clone_size: .
cdr3_aa: CASSLAPQGAGGYTF
cdr3_nt: TGTGCCAGCAGCTTAGCCCCACAGGGGGCAGGAGGCTACACCTTC

d_call: .
j_call: TRBJ2-3
v_call: TRBV10-3
clone_size: few
cdr3_aa: CATGGDTQYF
cdr3_nt: TGTGCCACCGGGGGAGATACGCAGTATTTT

d_call: .
j_call: TRBJ1-1
v_call: TRBV6-5
clone_size: .
cdr3_aa: CGTHEQDRLNTEAFF
cdr3_nt: TGTGGCACACACGAACAGGACCGTTTGAACACTGAAGCTTTCTTT

d_call: .
j_call: TRBJ2-3
v_call: TRBV29-1
clone_size: .
cdr3_aa: CSASGPAITDTQYF
cdr3_nt: TGCAGTGCCTCGGGACCAGCTATCACAGATACGCAGTATTTT

d_call: .
j_call: TRBJ2-5
v_call: TRBV5-1
clone_size: .
cdr3_aa: CASSLSGAEETQYF
cdr3_nt: TGCGCCAGCAGCTTGTCTGGGGCGGAAGAGACCCAGTACTTC

d_call: TRBD1
j_call: TRBJ1-5
v_call: TRBV6-5
clone_size: few
cdr3_aa: CAVGTGSSNQPQHF
cdr3_nt: TGTGCCGTCGGGACAGGGAGCAGCAATCAGCCCCAGCATTTT

d_call: .
j_call: TRBJ1-2
v_call: TRBV15
clone_size: .
cdr3_aa: CATSRARREGDYGYTF
cdr3_nt: TGTGCCACCAGCAGAGCCCGCAGGGAGGGTGACTATGGCTACACCTTC

d_call: .
j_call: TRBJ2-3
v_call: TRBV3-1
clone_size: few
cdr3_aa: CASSQDQGFDTDTQYF
cdr3_nt: TGTGCCAGCAGCCAAGATCAGGGGTTTGACACAGATACGCAGTATTTT

d_call: .
j_call: TRBJ2-7
v_call: TRBV12-3/TRBV12-4
clone_size: .
cdr3_aa: CASSFGLYEQYF
cdr3_nt: TGTGCCAGCAGTTTCGGTCTCTACGAGCAGTACTTC

d_call: .
j_call: TRBJ2-1
v_call: TRBV4-1
clone_size: many
cdr3_aa: CASSQVGNEQFF
cdr3_nt: TGCGCCAGCAGCCAAGTTGGCAATGAGCAGTTCTTC

d_call: TRBD1
j_call: TRBJ1-2
v_call: TRBV2
clone_size: .
cdr3_aa: CASGTAYGYTF
cdr3_nt: TGTGCCAGCGGGACAGCGTATGGCTACACCTTC

d_call: .
j_call: TRBJ1-1
v_call: TRBV20-1
clone_size: .
cdr3_aa: CSATPHLGNTEAFF
cdr3_nt: TGCAGTGCTACACCACACTTAGGGAACACTGAAGCTTTCTTT

d_call: TRBD1
j_call: TRBJ1-1
v_call: TRBV6-5
clone_size: few
cdr3_aa: CASSSLTGASTEAFF
cdr3_nt: TGTGCCAGCAGTTCCCTGACAGGGGCGAGTACTGAAGCTTTCTTT

d_call: .
j_call: TRBJ2-1
v_call: TRBV12-3/TRBV12-4
clone_size: few
cdr3_aa: CASSLEGISYNEQFF
cdr3_nt: TGTGCCAGCAGTTTAGAGGGTATTTCCTACAATGAGCAGTTCTTC

d_call: .
j_call: TRBJ2-7
v_call: TRBV6-5
clone_size: .
cdr3_aa: CASSSNTLNSYEQYF
cdr3_nt: TGTGCCAGCAGTTCGAATACACTGAACTCCTACGAGCAGTACTTC